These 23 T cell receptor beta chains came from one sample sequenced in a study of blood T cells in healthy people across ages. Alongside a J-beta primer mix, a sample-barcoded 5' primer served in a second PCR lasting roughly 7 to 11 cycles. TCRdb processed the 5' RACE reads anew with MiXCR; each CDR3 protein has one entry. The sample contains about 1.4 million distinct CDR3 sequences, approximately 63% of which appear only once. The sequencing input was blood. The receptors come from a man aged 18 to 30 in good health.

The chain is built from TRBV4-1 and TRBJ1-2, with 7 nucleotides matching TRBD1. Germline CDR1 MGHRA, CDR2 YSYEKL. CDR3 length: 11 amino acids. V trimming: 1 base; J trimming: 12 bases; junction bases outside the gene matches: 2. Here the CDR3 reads CASSQGGGHTF. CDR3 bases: TGCGCCAGCAGCCAAGGAGGGGGCCACACCTTC.

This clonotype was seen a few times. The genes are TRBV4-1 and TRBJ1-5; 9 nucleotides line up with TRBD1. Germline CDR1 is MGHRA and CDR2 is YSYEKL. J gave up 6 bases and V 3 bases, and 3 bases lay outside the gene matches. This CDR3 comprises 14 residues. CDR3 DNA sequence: TGCGCCAGCAGCCACAGGACAGGGGTTCAGCCCCAGCATTTT. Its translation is CASSHRTGVQPQHF.

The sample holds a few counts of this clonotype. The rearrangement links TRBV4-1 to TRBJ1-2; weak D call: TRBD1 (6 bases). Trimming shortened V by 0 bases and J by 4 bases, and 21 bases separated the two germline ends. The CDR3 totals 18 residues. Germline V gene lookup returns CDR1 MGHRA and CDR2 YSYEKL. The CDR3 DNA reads TGCGCCAGCAGCCAAGAAACAGGGCTTCTTGGTCTTACCTATGGCTACACCTTC. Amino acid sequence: CASSQETGLLGLTYGYTF.

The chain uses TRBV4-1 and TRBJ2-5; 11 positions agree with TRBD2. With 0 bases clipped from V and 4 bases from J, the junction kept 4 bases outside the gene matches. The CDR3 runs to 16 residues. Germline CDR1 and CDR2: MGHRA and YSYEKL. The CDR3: CASSQDFLAGGETQYF. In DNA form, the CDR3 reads TGCGCCAGCAGCCAAGATTTCCTAGCGGGAGGAGAGACCCAGTACTTC.

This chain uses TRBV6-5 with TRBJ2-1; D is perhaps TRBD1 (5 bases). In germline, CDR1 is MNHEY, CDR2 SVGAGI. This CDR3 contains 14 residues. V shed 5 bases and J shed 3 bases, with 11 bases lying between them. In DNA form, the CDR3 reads TGTGCCAGCAGTAATCGACAGAGCTACAATGAGCAGTTCTTC. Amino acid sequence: CASSNRQSYNEQFF.

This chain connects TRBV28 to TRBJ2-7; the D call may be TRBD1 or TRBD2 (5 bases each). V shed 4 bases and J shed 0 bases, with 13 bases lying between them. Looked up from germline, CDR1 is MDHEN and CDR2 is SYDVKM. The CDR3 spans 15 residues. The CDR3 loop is CASSWGRLSSYEQYF. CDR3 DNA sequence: TGTGCCAGCAGTTGGGGACGTTTGAGCTCCTACGAGCAGTACTTC. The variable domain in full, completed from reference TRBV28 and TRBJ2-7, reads DVKVTQSSRYLVKRTGEKVFLECVQDMDHENMFWYRQDPGLGLRLIYFSYDVKMKEKGDIPEGYSVSREKKERFSLILESASTNQTSMYLCASSWGRLSSYEQYFGPGTRLTVT.

The CDR3: CASSVTGGYEQYF. The CDR3 DNA follows: TGCGCCAGCAGCGTGACAGGAGGATACGAGCAGTACTTC. The rearrangement links TRBV5-1 to TRBJ2-7, with a tentative D call TRBD1 (6 bases). CDR3 length: 13 amino acids. Deletions cut 4 bases from V and 4 bases from J, with 12 bases between. Germline-derived CDR1 and CDR2 are SGHRS and YFSETQ.

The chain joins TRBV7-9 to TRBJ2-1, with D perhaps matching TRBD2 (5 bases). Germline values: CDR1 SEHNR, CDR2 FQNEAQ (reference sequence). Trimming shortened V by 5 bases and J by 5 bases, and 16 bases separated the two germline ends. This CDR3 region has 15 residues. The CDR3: CASSKLASPHNEQFF. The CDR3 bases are TGTGCCAGCAGCAAGCTAGCTTCCCCCCACAATGAGCAGTTCTTC.

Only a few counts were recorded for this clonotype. The CDR3 DNA reads TGTGCCAGCAACTTCCCCCGGGGGGAAATATTGGCCAAAAACATTCAGTACTTC. This codes for CASNFPRGEILAKNIQYF. V is TRBV27 and J is TRBJ2-4; TRBD2 matches at 7 bases. Germline values: CDR1 MNHEY, CDR2 SMNVEV (reference sequence). After removal of 7 bases from V and 1 base from J, the junction contained 16 bases not matched to a gene. The CDR3 contains 18 residues.

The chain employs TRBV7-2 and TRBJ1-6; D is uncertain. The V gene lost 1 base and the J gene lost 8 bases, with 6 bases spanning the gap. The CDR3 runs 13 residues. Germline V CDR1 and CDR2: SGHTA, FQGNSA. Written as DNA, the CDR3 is TGTGCCAGCAGCTTAGTTCAAGATTCACCCCTCCACTTT. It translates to CASSLVQDSPLHF.

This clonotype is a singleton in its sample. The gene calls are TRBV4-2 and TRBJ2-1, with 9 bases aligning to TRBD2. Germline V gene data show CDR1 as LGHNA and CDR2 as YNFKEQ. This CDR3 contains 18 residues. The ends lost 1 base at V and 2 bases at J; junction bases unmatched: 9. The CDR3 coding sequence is TGTGCCAGCAGCCAAGGAGGGGCCGGGACTAGCCCCTACAATGAGCAGTTCTTC. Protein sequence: CASSQGGAGTSPYNEQFF.

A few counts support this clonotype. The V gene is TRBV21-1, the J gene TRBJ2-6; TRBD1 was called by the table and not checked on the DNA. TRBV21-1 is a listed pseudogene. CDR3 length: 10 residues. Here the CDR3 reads CASSPGVLTF. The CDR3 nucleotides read TGTGCCAGCAGCCCGGGGGTCCTGACTTTC.

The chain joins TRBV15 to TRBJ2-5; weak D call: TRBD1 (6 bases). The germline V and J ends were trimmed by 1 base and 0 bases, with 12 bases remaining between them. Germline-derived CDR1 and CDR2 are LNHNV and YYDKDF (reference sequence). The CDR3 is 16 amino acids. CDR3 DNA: TGTGCCACCAGCAGAGGGCCAGGACAGAACCAAGAGACCCAGTACTTC. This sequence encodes CATSRGPGQNQETQYF.

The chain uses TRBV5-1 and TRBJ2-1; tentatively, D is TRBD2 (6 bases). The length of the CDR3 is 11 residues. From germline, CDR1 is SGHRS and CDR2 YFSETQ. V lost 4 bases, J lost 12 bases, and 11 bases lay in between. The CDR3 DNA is TGCGCCAGCAGCCTGGGCGGGACGCAGTTCTTC. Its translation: CASSLGGTQFF. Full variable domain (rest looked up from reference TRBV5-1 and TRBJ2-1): KAGVTQTPRYLIKTRGQQVTLSCSPISGHRSVSWYQQTPGQGLQFLFEYFSETQRNKGNFPGRFSGRQFSNSRSEMNVSTLELGDSALYLCASSLGGTQFFGPGTRLTVL.

The CDR3 is CASRPKGSGYTF. The CDR3 coding sequence is TGTGCCAGCAGGCCTAAAGGGTCCGGCTACACCTTC. The V gene is TRBV28, the J gene TRBJ1-2; D remains unclear. The CDR3 runs 12 residues. V lost 6 bases, J lost 8 bases, and 13 bases lay in between. Germline assignment: CDR1 MDHEN and CDR2 SYDVKM.

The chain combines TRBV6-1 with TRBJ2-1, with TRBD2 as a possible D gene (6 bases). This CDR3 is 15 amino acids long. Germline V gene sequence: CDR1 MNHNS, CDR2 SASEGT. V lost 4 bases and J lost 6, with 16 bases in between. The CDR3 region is CASSGPGVISNEQFF. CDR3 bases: TGTGCCAGCAGTGGACCGGGAGTAATAAGCAATGAGCAGTTCTTC.

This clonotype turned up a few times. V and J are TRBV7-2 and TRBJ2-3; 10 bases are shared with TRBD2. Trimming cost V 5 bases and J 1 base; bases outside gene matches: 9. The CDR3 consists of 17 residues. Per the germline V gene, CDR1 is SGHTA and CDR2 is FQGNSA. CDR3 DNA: TGTGCCAGCAGCGAGGGGCTAGCGGGAGAGGGCACAGATACGCAGTATTTT. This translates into CASSEGLAGEGTDTQYF.

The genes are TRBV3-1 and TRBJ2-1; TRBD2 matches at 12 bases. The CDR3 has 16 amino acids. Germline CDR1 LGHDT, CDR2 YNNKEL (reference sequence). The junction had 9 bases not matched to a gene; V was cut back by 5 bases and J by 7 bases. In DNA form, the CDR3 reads TGTGCCAGCAGCTCCCGACTAGCGGGAGAGGGAAATGAGCAGTTCTTC. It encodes CASSSRLAGEGNEQFF.

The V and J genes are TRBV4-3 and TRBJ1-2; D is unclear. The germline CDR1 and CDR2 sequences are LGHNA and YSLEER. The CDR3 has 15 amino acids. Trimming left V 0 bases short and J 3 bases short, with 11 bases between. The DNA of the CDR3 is TGCGCCAGCAGCCAAGATCTCGGACCGTACTATGGCTACACCTTC. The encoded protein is CASSQDLGPYYGYTF.

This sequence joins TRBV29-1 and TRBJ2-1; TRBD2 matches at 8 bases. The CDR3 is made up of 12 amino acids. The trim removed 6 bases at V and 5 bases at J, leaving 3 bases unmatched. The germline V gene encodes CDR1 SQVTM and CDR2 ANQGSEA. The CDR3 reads CSVTSDNNEQFF. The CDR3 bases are TGCAGCGTGACTAGCGACAACAATGAGCAGTTCTTC.

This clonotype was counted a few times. CDR3 loop: CASSMTRSNEQFF. For the CDR3, the DNA is TGTGCCAGCAGTATGACTAGAAGTAATGAGCAGTTCTTC. V is TRBV6-2 or TRBV6-3 and J is TRBJ2-1; the D gene is possibly TRBD2 (6 bases). V dropped 5 bases and J dropped 7 bases, with 12 bases sitting between them. The CDR3 spans 13 residues. Germline V CDR1 and CDR2: MNHEY, SVGEGT.

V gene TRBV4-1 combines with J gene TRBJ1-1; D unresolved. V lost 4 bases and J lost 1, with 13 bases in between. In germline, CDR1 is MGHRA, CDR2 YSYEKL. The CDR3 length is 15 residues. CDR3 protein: CASSPLLGGNTEAFF. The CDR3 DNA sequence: TGCGCCAGCAGCCCCCTCTTGGGCGGGAACACTGAAGCTTTCTTT.

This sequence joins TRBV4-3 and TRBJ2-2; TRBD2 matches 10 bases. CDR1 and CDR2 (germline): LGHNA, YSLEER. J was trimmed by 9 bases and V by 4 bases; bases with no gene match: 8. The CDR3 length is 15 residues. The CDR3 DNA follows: TGCGCCAGCAGCCTGAGCGGGGGGGCCGTACGGGAGCTGTTTTTT. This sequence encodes CASSLSGGAVRELFF.